The clone carrying this TCR beta chain was counted a few times. Antigen unknown. This sample was included in a study of T cells in Graves' hyperthyroidism and ophthalmopathy. Findings and limits, study-wide: In simple terms, a model built on 13 V-J features told ophthalmopathy apart from stable hyperthyroidism. Also found in blood were most expanded thyroid clonotypes above 0.001.

The V gene's germline CDR1 is LNHDA and CDR2 SQIVND (reference sequence). Unmatched junction bases numbered 11, after V lost 7 bases and J lost 5 bases. This CDR3 region has 15 residues. TCR beta CDR3 sequences were amplified from RNA transcripts. Researchers ran a first-round RT-PCR on the TCR CDR3 using the HTBI primer set. TCRdb itself ran the multiplex PCR reads through MiXCR, one entry per CDR3 protein. The table lists over 400,000 distinct CDR3 sequences, roughly 14% of them singletons. Orbital computed tomography and thyroid ultrasound, together with serum TRAb and thyroxine and clinical symptoms, were used for diagnoses. PBMCs came from around 10 ml fresh peripheral blood.

This receptor was taken from a young man with Graves' ophthalmopathy. The chain combines TRBV19 with TRBJ2-1; 7 nucleotides agree with TRBD1. Sequenced sample: blood. CDR3 nucleotides: TGTGCCAGTAACGAGGTAGGGGGCGCAGACAATGAGCAGTTCTTC. Translation gives CASNEVGGADNEQFF. Filled out from reference TRBV19 and TRBJ2-1, the complete variable domain reads DGGITQSPKYLFRKEGQNVTLSCEQNLNHDAMYWYRQDPGQGLRLIYYSQIVNDFQKGDIAEGYSVSREKKESFPLTVTSAQKNPTAFYLCASNEVGGADNEQFFGPGTRLTVL.